A selection of T cell receptor beta chains follows, all from one sample in a study of T cells in Graves' hyperthyroidism and ophthalmopathy. TCRdb re-called the multiplex PCR reads with MiXCR, one entry per CDR3 protein. The profile shows a few hundred thousand distinct CDR3 sequences, about 15% of them singletons. The material sequenced was blood. Every receptor here comes from a middle-aged woman with Graves' hyperthyroidism. CDR3s include the opening cysteine and the closing phenylalanine or tryptophan. The D gene is left open where the match is weak.

CDR3 protein	V gene	D gene
CASKTDRGPQETQYF	TRBV2	TRBD1
CASSSQTDTAGYTF	TRBV7-9	NA
CASSQDPTGFRTEAFF	TRBV14	NA
CATSDFGQYTGELFF	TRBV24-1	NA
CASCLAGGAETQYF	TRBV5-1	TRBD2
CASSLGLAGTYEQYF	TRBV7-8	TRBD2
CASSQDRLSSEQFF	TRBV4-2	NA
CASSLNAATEAFF	TRBV12-3/TRBV12-4	NA
CASSYSGGANVLTF	TRBV6-5	NA
CASSSRTSGSSPDTQYF	TRBV28	TRBD2
CASSPQLTSYNEQFF	TRBV2	NA
CSAPRLAGGPQETQYF	TRBV20-1	TRBD2
CASSYSIPRDYNSPLHF	TRBV6-5	NA
CASSDSRSGSYNEQFF	TRBV11-3	NA
CAISRQGEETQYF	TRBV10-3	TRBD1
CASSLASPVPGQGFPYEQYF	TRBV5-1	TRBD1
CASSFPSGSPVGIQYF	TRBV11-2	TRBD2
CAGKGQQNSPLHF	TRBV30	TRBD1
CASSPPGLAGYGEQFF	TRBV18	TRBD2
CASRRDSPTYEQYF	TRBV28	TRBD1
CASSLPRASTDTQYF	TRBV11-1	NA
CASSLPTGGEDQPQHF	TRBV28	TRBD1